Listed below are T cell receptor beta chains from one sample, sequenced in a study of draining lymph node invasion in breast cancer. TCRdb analysed the bulk RNA-seq reads with MiXCR anew, one entry per CDR3 protein. The sample lists 3,000 or so distinct CDR3 sequences, about three quarters occurring once. Sample: sorted memory CD4+ effector T cells from a lymph node. The receptors stem from a female donor with luminal breast cancer. The CDR3 runs from the conserved cysteine through the conserved F or W. A D gene is named only where the DNA matches it firmly. Clone size is not always given. Where it is, it says once, few, many or a class for expanded clones.

V: TRBV28
size: NA
D: TRBD1
J: TRBJ1-3
CDR3: CASSFGTGVLSSGNTIYF
DNA: TGTGCCAGCAGTTTCGGGACAGGGGTCTTAAGCTCTGGAAACACCATATATTTT

V: TRBV7-9
size: NA
D: NA
J: TRBJ1-1
CDR3: CASSSPRGNTEAFF
DNA: TGTGCCAGCAGCTCCCCTCGGGGGAATACTGAAGCTTTCTTT

V: TRBV5-1
size: NA
D: NA
J: TRBJ1-2
CDR3: CASSLGPGGAINYGYTF
DNA: TGCGCCAGCAGCTTGGGGCCGGGGGGGGCGATTAACTATGGCTACACCTTC

V: TRBV28
size: NA
D: TRBD1
J: TRBJ1-2
CDR3: CASSSVRDRGRVDYGYTF
DNA: TGTGCCAGCAGTTCCGTCCGGGACAGGGGCCGGGTGGACTATGGCTACACCTTC

V: TRBV7-2
size: NA
D: NA
J: TRBJ1-3
CDR3: CASSLGAGSSGNTIYF
DNA: TGTGCCAGCAGCTTAGGGGCAGGGAGCTCTGGAAACACCATATATTTT

V: TRBV4-2
size: NA
D: NA
J: TRBJ1-5
CDR3: CASSPDRGVSQPQHF
DNA: TGTGCCAGCAGCCCAGACCGGGGAGTCAGTCAGCCCCAGCATTTT

V: TRBV18
size: NA
D: NA
J: TRBJ1-5
CDR3: CASSPTGSTRGQPQHF
DNA: TGTGCCAGCTCACCTACCGGGTCGACGAGGGGGCAGCCCCAGCATTTT

V: TRBV12-3/TRBV12-4
size: NA
D: NA
J: TRBJ2-4
CDR3: CASRNDPSFGIQYF
DNA: TGTGCCAGCAGGAACGACCCTAGCTTCGGCATTCAGTACTTC

V: TRBV12-3/TRBV12-4
size: NA
D: TRBD2
J: TRBJ2-2
CDR3: CASSQLAPMNTGELFF
DNA: TGTGCCAGCAGTCAACTAGCGCCCATGAACACCGGGGAGCTGTTTTTT

V: TRBV7-2
size: NA
D: NA
J: TRBJ1-2
CDR3: CASSLGPSAGYTF
DNA: TGTGCCAGCAGCTTAGGACCCTCGGCAGGCTACACCTTC

V: TRBV4-2
size: NA
D: NA
J: TRBJ2-1
CDR3: CASSLRGNEQFF
DNA: TGTGCCAGCAGCCTCCGGGGCAATGAGCAGTTCTTC

V: TRBV14
size: NA
D: NA
J: TRBJ2-1
CDR3: CASSPLQGAYNEQFF
DNA: TGTGCCAGCAGTCCACTACAGGGAGCCTACAATGAGCAGTTCTTC

V: TRBV6-5
size: NA
D: TRBD1
J: TRBJ1-4
CDR3: CASSGTATNEKLFF
DNA: TGTGCCAGCAGTGGGACAGCAACTAATGAAAAACTGTTTTTT

V: TRBV29-1
size: NA
D: NA
J: TRBJ1-3
CDR3: CSVEHKSGNTIYF
DNA: TGCAGCGTTGAACATAAGTCTGGAAACACCATATATTTT

V: TRBV20-1
size: NA
D: NA
J: TRBJ2-1
CDR3: CSANGGIAYNEQFF
DNA: TGCAGTGCTAATGGAGGGATTGCCTACAATGAGCAGTTCTTC

V: TRBV6-6
size: NA
D: NA
J: TRBJ2-3
CDR3: CASSPTGTDTQYF
DNA: TGTGCCAGCAGTCCGACAGGAACAGATACGCAGTATTTT

V: TRBV7-8
size: once
D: NA
J: TRBJ1-5
CDR3: CASSLRGNRASQPQHF
DNA: TGTGCCAGCAGCCTTCGGGGGAACAGAGCGAGTCAGCCCCAGCATTTT

V: TRBV29-1
size: NA
D: NA
J: TRBJ1-2
CDR3: CSVPRASGIGGGYTF
DNA: TGCAGCGTACCCCGAGCCAGCGGGATCGGCGGGGGCTACACCTTC

V: TRBV11-2
size: NA
D: NA
J: TRBJ1-1
CDR3: CASSSPGAGTEAFF
DNA: TGTGCCAGCAGCTCCCCGGGTGCGGGGACTGAAGCTTTCTTT

V: TRBV10-3
size: NA
D: NA
J: TRBJ2-7
CDR3: CAIGFSYEQYF
DNA: TGTGCCATCGGGTTTTCCTACGAGCAGTACTTC

V: TRBV5-1
size: NA
D: TRBD2
J: TRBJ2-3
CDR3: CASSLGTSREDTQYF
DNA: TGCGCCAGCAGCTTGGGGACTAGTAGGGAAGATACGCAGTATTTT

V: TRBV2
size: NA
D: TRBD1
J: TRBJ2-2
CDR3: CASQTGNTNTGELFF
DNA: TGTGCCAGCCAGACAGGGAACACGAACACCGGGGAGCTGTTTTTT

V: TRBV7-2
size: NA
D: TRBD2
J: TRBJ2-1
CDR3: CASSLASSGGYNEQFF
DNA: TGTGCCAGCAGCTTAGCGTCTAGCGGGGGCTACAATGAGCAGTTCTTC

V: TRBV6-2/TRBV6-3
size: NA
D: NA
J: TRBJ2-2
CDR3: CASSSEGFGELFF
DNA: TGTGCCAGCAGTTCGGAGGGGTTCGGGGAGCTGTTTTTT

V: TRBV12-3/TRBV12-4
size: NA
D: NA
J: TRBJ2-3
CDR3: CASTGTGTSKAQYF
DNA: TGTGCCAGCACCGGGACCGGGACCTCCAAGGCGCAGTATTTT

V: TRBV4-3
size: NA
D: TRBD1
J: TRBJ2-7
CDR3: CASSQSKGAAYEQYF
DNA: TGCGCCAGCAGCCAAAGTAAGGGGGCGGCCTACGAGCAGTACTTC

V: TRBV12-3/TRBV12-4
size: NA
D: NA
J: TRBJ2-7
CDR3: CASSSHTGSYEQYF
DNA: TGTGCCAGCAGTTCCCACACAGGGTCCTACGAGCAGTACTTC

V: TRBV20-1
size: NA
D: NA
J: TRBJ2-1
CDR3: CSARDAGGWTGRSYNEQFF
DNA: TGCAGTGCTAGAGATGCGGGGGGCTGGACAGGTAGATCCTACAATGAGCAGTTCTTC

V: TRBV7-2
size: NA
D: NA
J: TRBJ2-3
CDR3: CASSLAQVGDTQYF
DNA: TGTGCCAGCAGCTTAGCACAGGTTGGAGATACGCAGTATTTT

V: TRBV12-3/TRBV12-4
size: NA
D: TRBD1
J: TRBJ2-3
CDR3: CASSSRQGYTDTQYF
DNA: TGTGCCAGCAGTTCCCGACAGGGATACACAGATACGCAGTATTTT

V: TRBV12-3/TRBV12-4
size: few
D: TRBD1
J: TRBJ2-2
CDR3: CASSSDRGLGTGELFF
DNA: TGTGCCAGCAGTTCGGACAGGGGACTTGGCACCGGGGAGCTGTTTTTT

V: TRBV3-1
size: NA
D: NA
J: TRBJ2-6
CDR3: CASSSSGANVLTF
DNA: TGTGCCAGCAGCTCGTCTGGGGCCAACGTCCTGACTTTC

V: TRBV28
size: NA
D: TRBD1
J: TRBJ1-2
CDR3: CASTRGQMYGYTF
DNA: TGTGCCAGCACACGGGGACAGATGTATGGCTACACCTTC

V: TRBV19
size: few
D: NA
J: TRBJ2-2
CDR3: CASRGRGNTGELFF
DNA: TGTGCCAGTAGGGGCAGGGGGAACACCGGGGAGCTGTTTTTT

V: TRBV7-8
size: NA
D: NA
J: TRBJ1-5
CDR3: CASSLEEGQPQHF
DNA: TGTGCCAGCAGCTTAGAGGAGGGACAGCCCCAGCATTTT

V: TRBV20-1
size: NA
D: NA
J: TRBJ2-1
CDR3: CSVTSLGEQFF
DNA: TGCAGTGTTACCTCGTTGGGTGAGCAGTTCTTC

V: TRBV2
size: NA
D: NA
J: TRBJ2-1
CDR3: CASSGVREQFF
DNA: TGTGCCAGCTCGGGGGTGCGGGAGCAGTTCTTC

V: TRBV7-2
size: NA
D: NA
J: TRBJ2-3
CDR3: CASSLAGHTDTQYF
DNA: TGTGCCAGCAGCTTAGCGGGTCACACAGATACGCAGTATTTT

V: TRBV7-9
size: NA
D: NA
J: TRBJ2-3
CDR3: CASSLASGTSDTQYF
DNA: TGTGCCAGCAGCTTAGCGTCCGGGACGTCCGATACGCAGTATTTT

V: TRBV6-6
size: NA
D: NA
J: TRBJ2-2
CDR3: CASSYVGGVGNTGELFF
DNA: TGTGCCAGCAGTTACGTAGGGGGAGTTGGGAACACCGGGGAGCTGTTTTTT

V: TRBV7-3
size: NA
D: NA
J: TRBJ1-2
CDR3: CASSFLGGGYTF
DNA: TGTGCCAGCAGCTTTCTAGGGGGTGGCTACACCTTC

V: TRBV7-2
size: NA
D: NA
J: TRBJ2-2
CDR3: CASSTSSSTGELFF
DNA: TGTGCCAGCAGCACCTCCTCTAGCACCGGGGAGCTGTTTTTT

V: TRBV12-3/TRBV12-4
size: hyperexpanded
D: NA
J: TRBJ2-5
CDR3: CASSPLGGIQETQYF
DNA: TGTGCCAGCAGTCCTCTTGGGGGAATCCAAGAGACCCAGTACTTC

V: TRBV11-2
size: NA
D: NA
J: TRBJ2-2
CDR3: CASSPPRTGNTGELFF
DNA: TGTGCCAGCAGCCCACCCCGGACCGGAAACACCGGGGAGCTGTTTTTT

V: TRBV7-3
size: NA
D: NA
J: TRBJ2-1
CDR3: CASSLGVVDEQFF
DNA: TGTGCCAGCAGCTTAGGGGTGGTGGATGAGCAGTTCTTC

V: TRBV7-2
size: few
D: TRBD1
J: TRBJ1-2
CDR3: CASSAGQGYGYTF
DNA: TGTGCCAGCAGCGCGGGACAGGGCTATGGCTACACCTTC

V: TRBV6-5
size: NA
D: TRBD2
J: TRBJ2-5
CDR3: CATKRGGDETQYF
DNA: TGTGCCACCAAGCGGGGGGGCGATGAGACCCAGTACTTC

V: TRBV15
size: NA
D: NA
J: TRBJ1-2
CDR3: CATSRAGLRDGGYTF
DNA: TGTGCCACCAGCAGAGCGGGACTCAGGGACGGAGGCTACACCTTC

V: TRBV5-1
size: NA
D: TRBD1
J: TRBJ1-1
CDR3: CASSRSGTVDSEAFF
DNA: TGCGCCAGCAGCCGCTCCGGGACAGTGGATTCTGAAGCTTTCTTT

V: TRBV20-1
size: few
D: NA
J: TRBJ2-1
CDR3: CGVDAYNEQFF
DNA: TGCGGAGTGGACGCCTACAATGAGCAGTTCTTC

V: TRBV3-1
size: NA
D: NA
J: TRBJ2-3
CDR3: CASSLRGGGVQTDTQYF
DNA: TGTGCCAGCAGCCTAAGGGGAGGAGGGGTACAGACAGATACGCAGTATTTT

V: TRBV7-2
size: NA
D: NA
J: TRBJ1-2
CDR3: CASSPDSISNYGYTF
DNA: TGTGCCAGCAGCCCAGATAGTATTTCAAACTATGGCTACACCTTC

V: TRBV15
size: NA
D: NA
J: TRBJ1-5
CDR3: CATSALPRHRAESAAGNQPQHF
DNA: TGTGCCACCAGCGCCCTTCCCCGGCACAGGGCAGAGTCTGCGGCAGGCAATCAGCCCCAGCATTTT

V: TRBV18
size: NA
D: TRBD2
J: TRBJ2-7
CDR3: CASSVAGERSEQYF
DNA: TGTGCCAGCTCCGTAGCGGGAGAACGGAGCGAGCAGTACTTC

V: TRBV12-3/TRBV12-4
size: few
D: NA
J: TRBJ1-6
CDR3: CASSPRTGSPPLHF
DNA: TGTGCCAGCAGCCCTAGAACAGGCTCCCCACCCCTCCACTTT

V: TRBV12-3/TRBV12-4
size: few
D: NA
J: TRBJ2-7
CDR3: CASSLVLNRAGYEQYF
DNA: TGTGCCAGCAGTTTAGTTTTAAACAGGGCCGGCTACGAGCAGTACTTC

V: TRBV9
size: NA
D: NA
J: TRBJ2-1
CDR3: CASTLSPSIGEQFF
DNA: TGTGCCAGCACCTTAAGTCCTAGCATCGGTGAGCAGTTCTTC

V: TRBV20-1
size: NA
D: NA
J: TRBJ2-2
CDR3: CSARDLVGELFF
DNA: TGCAGTGCTAGAGATCTGGTCGGGGAGCTGTTTTTT

V: TRBV20-1
size: NA
D: NA
J: TRBJ2-2
CDR3: CSARGPLNTGELFF
DNA: TGCAGTGCTAGAGGACCCCTAAACACCGGGGAGCTGTTTTTT

V: TRBV5-1
size: NA
D: NA
J: TRBJ2-1
CDR3: CASSLGPLGTHNEQFF
DNA: TGCGCCAGCAGCTTGGGCCCCTTAGGAACCCACAATGAGCAGTTCTTC